The present TCR beta chain was sequenced within a study of shared clonotypes between healthy human individuals. As for the study in general: Donor ages ranged 18 to 49 years: a couple of women, a few men.

Recent acute infections and vaccinations were absent in the healthy HIV-negative adult donors. Repertoires were generated with immunoSEQ multiplex PCR, while TCRdb's copy carries only in-frame clones and drops some. The table shows about 380,000 clones, with around 96% occurring only once. Germline V lookup: CDR1 SEHNR, CDR2 FQNEAQ (reference sequence). Trimming pared 1 base from V and 10 bases from J, leaving 7 bases between. The CDR3 covers 12 residues. Specimen: memory CD8+ T cells sorted from blood. The subset denotes: CD45RO+ cells pooled with CCR7-negative TemRA cells. The sequence derives from a man in his thirties or forties in good health. The chain couples TRBV7-9 to TRBJ1-4, with D perhaps matching TRBD1 (5 bases). This chain's CDR3 is CASSLGGRKLFF. As DNA, the CDR3 is TGTGCCAGCAGCTTAGGGGGGAGAAAACTGTTTTTT.